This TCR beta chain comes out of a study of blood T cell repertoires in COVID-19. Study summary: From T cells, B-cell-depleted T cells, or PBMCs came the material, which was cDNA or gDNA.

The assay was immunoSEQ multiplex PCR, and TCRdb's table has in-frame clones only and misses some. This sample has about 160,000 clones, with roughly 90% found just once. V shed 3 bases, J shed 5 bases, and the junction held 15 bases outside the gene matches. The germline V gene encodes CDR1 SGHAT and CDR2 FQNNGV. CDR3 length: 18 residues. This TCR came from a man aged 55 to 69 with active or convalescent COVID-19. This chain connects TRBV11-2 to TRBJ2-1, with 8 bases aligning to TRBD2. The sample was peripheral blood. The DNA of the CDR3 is TGTGCCAGCAGCTTTCGCGGGAGGTACGTTCGCGGGAACAATGAGCAGTTCTTC. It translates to CASSFRGRYVRGNNEQFF.